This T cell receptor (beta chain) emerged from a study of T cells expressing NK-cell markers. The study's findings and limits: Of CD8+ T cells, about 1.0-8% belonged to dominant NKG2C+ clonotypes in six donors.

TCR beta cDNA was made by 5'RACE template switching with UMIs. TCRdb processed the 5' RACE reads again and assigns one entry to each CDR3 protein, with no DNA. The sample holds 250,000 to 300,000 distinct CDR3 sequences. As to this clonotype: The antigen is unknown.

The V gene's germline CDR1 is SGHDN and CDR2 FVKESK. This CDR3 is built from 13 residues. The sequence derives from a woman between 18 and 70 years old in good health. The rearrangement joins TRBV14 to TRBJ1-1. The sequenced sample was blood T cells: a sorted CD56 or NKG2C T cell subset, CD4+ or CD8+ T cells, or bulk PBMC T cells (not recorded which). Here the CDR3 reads CASSQDTETEAFF.